This is a list of T cell receptor beta chains from one sample in a study of T-cell reconstitution after alpha-beta-depleted transplantation in children. From the PCR reads, TCRdb called clonotypes with MiXCR, one entry per CDR3 protein. The sample contains more than 120,000 distinct CDR3 sequences, around 10% of which appear only once. The source material was PBMCs, mostly from graft donor cells, sampled 180 days after TCRalphabeta/CD19-depleted stem cell transplant. The receptors come from a female patient aged 2 to 10 who had a stem cell transplant for congenital amegakaryocytic thrombocytopenia, so the T cells may come from the graft donor. Each CDR3 is given with its conserved first and last residue. The order of the fields is V gene, CDR3 length, J gene, CDR3 protein.

V: TRBV15
length: 14
J: TRBJ1-2
CDR3: CATSIDRTGYGYTF

V: TRBV27
length: 18
J: TRBJ2-3
CDR3: CASSLYGGTLTSTDTQYF

V: TRBV20-1
length: 13
J: TRBJ2-1
CDR3: CSASGPGLGEQFF

V: TRBV5-4
length: 12
J: TRBJ2-3
CDR3: CASSLRTDTQYF

V: TRBV20-1
length: 12
J: TRBJ1-6
CDR3: CSATGAGSPLHF

V: TRBV15
length: 15
J: TRBJ2-7
CDR3: CATSRDRGLSYEQYF

V: TRBV5-1
length: 15
J: TRBJ2-3
CDR3: CASSSGLAALDTQYF

V: TRBV28
length: 20
J: TRBJ1-5
CDR3: CASSLSPWGREHNSNQPQHF

V: TRBV19
length: 13
J: TRBJ1-1
CDR3: CASSIRVVTEAFF

V: TRBV5-1
length: 14
J: TRBJ1-4
CDR3: CASTRTGLSEKLFF

V: TRBV4-1
length: 15
J: TRBJ2-7
CDR3: CASSQGEDKFYEQYF

V: TRBV20-1
length: 12
J: TRBJ1-1
CDR3: CSASTGRPEAFF

V: TRBV7-7
length: 14
J: TRBJ1-2
CDR3: CASSHMVRAISYTF

V: TRBV10-3
length: 16
J: TRBJ2-1
CDR3: CAISEEGGGSPNEQFF

V: TRBV5-1
length: 15
J: TRBJ2-5
CDR3: CASSMTSGTLETQYF

V: TRBV6-5
length: 14
J: TRBJ2-2
CDR3: CASSYIRGTGELFF

V: TRBV7-9
length: 13
J: TRBJ1-4
CDR3: CASSLGPVEKLFF

V: TRBV5-1
length: 15
J: TRBJ2-5
CDR3: CASSLWGLYQETQYF

V: TRBV6-5
length: 13
J: TRBJ1-1
CDR3: CASSWGMNTEAFF

V: TRBV20-1
length: 14
J: TRBJ2-5
CDR3: CSARPTSGQETQYF

V: TRBV12-3/TRBV12-4
length: 17
J: TRBJ1-6
CDR3: CASSRQGKSSYNSPLHF

V: TRBV7-9
length: 12
J: TRBJ2-1
CDR3: CASSLNGDEQFF

V: TRBV30
length: 16
J: TRBJ2-2
CDR3: CAWRTAGARTNGELFF

V: TRBV28
length: 14
J: TRBJ2-7
CDR3: CASSSGQGWGEQYF

V: TRBV2
length: 16
J: TRBJ2-4
CDR3: CASSGERETPKNIQYF

V: TRBV6-1
length: 13
J: TRBJ2-2
CDR3: CASSEWVPGELFF

V: TRBV5-1
length: 14
J: TRBJ2-1
CDR3: CASSLDRGINEQFF

V: TRBV29-1
length: 14
J: TRBJ1-3
CDR3: CSVEFQGARDTIYF

V: TRBV7-2
length: 14
J: TRBJ1-2
CDR3: CASSRSGGNYGYTF

V: TRBV20-1
length: 15
J: TRBJ1-6
CDR3: CSARDPGPYNSPLHF

V: TRBV9
length: 17
J: TRBJ2-2
CDR3: CASSVGLAGGDTGELFF

V: TRBV7-6
length: 14
J: TRBJ2-5
CDR3: CASSLVRGPETQYF

V: TRBV6-1
length: 15
J: TRBJ2-2
CDR3: CASSLSGWSTGELFF

V: TRBV27
length: 15
J: TRBJ1-2
CDR3: CASSLSMGANYGYTF

V: TRBV28
length: 15
J: TRBJ1-6
CDR3: CASSRDSGPYSPLHF

V: TRBV7-2
length: 13
J: TRBJ1-3
CDR3: CASSLQGGNTIYF

V: TRBV12-3/TRBV12-4
length: 12
J: TRBJ2-3
CDR3: CASSFQADTQYF

V: TRBV30
length: 13
J: TRBJ1-2
CDR3: CAWSGDRRYGYTF

V: TRBV5-1
length: 15
J: TRBJ2-3
CDR3: CASSSGGRETDTQYF

V: TRBV6-1
length: 14
J: TRBJ2-7
CDR3: CASKEYLATYEQYF

V: TRBV29-1
length: 13
J: TRBJ2-7
CDR3: CSALNTGGYEQYF

V: TRBV5-1
length: 14
J: TRBJ1-1
CDR3: CASSKGSMNTEAFF

V: TRBV4-3
length: 15
J: TRBJ1-6
CDR3: CASSPSGGLGSPLHF

V: TRBV6-1
length: 14
J: TRBJ2-2
CDR3: CASSQRGGTGELFF

V: TRBV28
length: 18
J: TRBJ2-6
CDR3: CAFNPRQGKVTGANVLTF

V: TRBV5-4
length: 17
J: TRBJ2-2
CDR3: CASSYMGGAWNTGELFF

V: TRBV19
length: 15
J: TRBJ2-1
CDR3: CASSILISGNNEQFF

V: TRBV20-1
length: 14
J: TRBJ1-1
CDR3: CSARKTGWNTEAFF

V: TRBV6-4
length: 18
J: TRBJ2-7
CDR3: CAISLGQGYAGRSYEQYF

V: TRBV12-3/TRBV12-4
length: 14
J: TRBJ2-7
CDR3: CASNGGASSYGQYF

V: TRBV28
length: 15
J: TRBJ2-2
CDR3: CATKFRGPNTGELFF

V: TRBV20-1
length: 14
J: TRBJ1-1
CDR3: CSARVNFVLSEAFF

V: TRBV27
length: 18
J: TRBJ1-1
CDR3: CASRVTVRGQFPNAEAFF

V: TRBV7-2
length: 16
J: TRBJ2-6
CDR3: CASSRQVFSGANVLTF

V: TRBV20-1
length: 14
J: TRBJ2-7
CDR3: CSARDSGTVYEQYF